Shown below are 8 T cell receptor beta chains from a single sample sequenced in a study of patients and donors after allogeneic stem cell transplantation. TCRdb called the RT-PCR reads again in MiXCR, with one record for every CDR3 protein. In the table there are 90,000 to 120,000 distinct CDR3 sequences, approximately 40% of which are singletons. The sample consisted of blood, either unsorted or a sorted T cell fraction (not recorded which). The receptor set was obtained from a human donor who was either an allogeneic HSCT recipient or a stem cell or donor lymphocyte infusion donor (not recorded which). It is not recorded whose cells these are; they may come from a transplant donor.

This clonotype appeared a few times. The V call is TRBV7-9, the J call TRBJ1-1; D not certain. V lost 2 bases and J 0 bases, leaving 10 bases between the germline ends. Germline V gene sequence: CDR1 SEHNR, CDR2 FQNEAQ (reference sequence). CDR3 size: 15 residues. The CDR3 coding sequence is TGTGCCAGCAGCTTAATGAAAGCCATGAACACTGAAGCTTTCTTT. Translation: CASSLMKAMNTEAFF. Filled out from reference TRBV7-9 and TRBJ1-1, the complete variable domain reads DTGVSQNPRHKITKRGQNVTFRCDPISEHNRLYWYRQTLGQGPEFLTYFQNEAQLEKSRLLSDRFSAERPKGSFSTLEIQRTEQGDSAMYLCASSLMKAMNTEAFFGQGTRLTVV.

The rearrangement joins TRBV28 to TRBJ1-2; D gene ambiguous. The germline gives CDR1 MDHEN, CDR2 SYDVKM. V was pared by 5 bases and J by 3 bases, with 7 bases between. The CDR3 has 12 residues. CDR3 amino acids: CASSQRHYGYTF. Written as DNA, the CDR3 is TGTGCCAGCAGTCAGCGCCACTATGGCTACACCTTC.

The CDR3 region is CASSLSVGTGTEKLFF. CDR3 in DNA: TGTGCCAGCAGCTTGTCGGTAGGGACAGGGACTGAAAAACTGTTTTTT. This chain connects TRBV3-1 to TRBJ1-4; 9 nucleotides agree with TRBD1. J was trimmed by 7 bases and V by 5 bases; bases with no gene match: 11. CDR3 size: 16 residues. Germline V gene lookup returns CDR1 LGHDT and CDR2 YNNKEL (reference sequence).

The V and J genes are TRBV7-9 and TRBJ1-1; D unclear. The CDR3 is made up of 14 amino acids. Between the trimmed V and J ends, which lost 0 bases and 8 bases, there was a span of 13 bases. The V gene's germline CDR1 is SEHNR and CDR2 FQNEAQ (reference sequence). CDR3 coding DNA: TGTGCCAGCAGCTTAGCCTTCAGTCCCTCGGAAGCTTTCTTT. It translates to CASSLAFSPSEAFF.

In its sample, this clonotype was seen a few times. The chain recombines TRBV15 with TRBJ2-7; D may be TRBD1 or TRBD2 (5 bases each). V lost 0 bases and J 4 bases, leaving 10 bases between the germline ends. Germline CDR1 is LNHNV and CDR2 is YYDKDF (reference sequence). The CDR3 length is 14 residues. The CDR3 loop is CATSREKGSYEQYF. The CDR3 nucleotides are TGTGCCACCAGCAGAGAAAAGGGGAGTTACGAGCAGTACTTC.

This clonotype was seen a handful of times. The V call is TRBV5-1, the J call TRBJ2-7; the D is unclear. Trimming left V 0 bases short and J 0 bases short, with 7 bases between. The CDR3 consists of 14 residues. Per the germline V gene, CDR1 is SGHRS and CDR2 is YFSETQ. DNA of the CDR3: TGCGCCAGCAGCTTGGCCGGGCCCTCCTACGAGCAGTACTTC. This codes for CASSLAGPSYEQYF.

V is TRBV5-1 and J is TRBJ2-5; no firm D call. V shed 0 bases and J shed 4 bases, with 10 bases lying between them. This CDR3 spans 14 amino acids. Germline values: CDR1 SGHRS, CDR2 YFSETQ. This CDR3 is CASSLGPSPETQYF. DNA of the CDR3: TGCGCCAGCAGCTTGGGACCGAGCCCAGAGACCCAGTACTTC.

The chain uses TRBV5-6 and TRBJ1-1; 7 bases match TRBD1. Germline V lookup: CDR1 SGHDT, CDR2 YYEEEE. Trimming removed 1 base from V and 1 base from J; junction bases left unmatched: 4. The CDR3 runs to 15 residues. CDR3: CASSLLGTANTEAFF. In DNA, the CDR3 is TGTGCCAGCAGCTTGCTTGGGACAGCGAACACTGAAGCTTTCTTT. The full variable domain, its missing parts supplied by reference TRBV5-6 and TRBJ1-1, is DAGVTQSPTHLIKTRGQQVTLRCSPKSGHDTVSWYQQALGQGPQFIFQYYEEEERQRGNFPDRFSGHQFPNYSSELNVNALLLGDSALYLCASSLLGTANTEAFFGQGTRLTVV.